Listed below are T cell receptor beta chains from one sample, sequenced in a study of T cells in Graves' hyperthyroidism and ophthalmopathy. Using its own MiXCR run on the multiplex PCR reads, TCRdb lists one record per CDR3 protein. The sample includes about 690,000 distinct CDR3 sequences, 15% to 20% seen only once; the top ten take around 15%. Sequencing was carried out using blood. Every receptor here comes from a man aged 50-59 years with Graves' hyperthyroidism. The CDR3 runs from the conserved cysteine through the conserved F or W. A D gene is named only where the DNA matches it firmly. Size is omitted from some rows. Given values are once, few, many or a class for expanded clones.

TRBJ2-1	.	.	TRBV28	CAYRDLRSPSSYNEQFF	TGTGCCTACCGGGACTTGAGGTCCCCATCCTCCTACAATGAGCAGTTCTTC
TRBJ2-1	many	TRBD2	TRBV11-2	CASSAELGLAGGDEQFF	TGTGCCAGCAGCGCAGAGTTGGGACTAGCGGGAGGGGATGAGCAGTTCTTC
TRBJ1-3	few	.	TRBV7-8	CASSFRVRSAGNTIYF	TGTGCCAGCAGCTTCCGAGTGAGGTCGGCTGGAAACACCATATATTTT
TRBJ1-5	.	TRBD1	TRBV2	CASKTGGHQPQHF	TGTGCCAGCAAGACAGGGGGCCATCAGCCCCAGCATTTT
TRBJ2-7	.	TRBD1	TRBV5-5	CASSHGEGAREQYF	TGTGCCAGCAGCCACGGCGAGGGGGCACGCGAGCAGTACTTC
TRBJ2-2	.	.	TRBV4-1	CASSRGGYGTGELFF	TGCGCCAGCAGCCGCGGCGGGTATGGCACCGGGGAGCTGTTTTTT
TRBJ2-6	few	.	TRBV11-2	CASSLDNGLGYVLTF	TGTGCCAGCAGCTTAGATAACGGGCTGGGGTACGTCCTGACTTTC
TRBJ2-1	many	.	TRBV24-1	CATSDTGTVSYNEQFF	TGTGCCACCAGTGACACGGGGACTGTCTCCTACAATGAGCAGTTCTTC
TRBJ1-6	many	.	TRBV13	CASRLVRGGFYNSPLHF	TGTGCCAGCAGATTAGTCAGGGGAGGATTCTATAATTCACCCCTCCACTTT
TRBJ1-1	few	.	TRBV20-1	CSAGAPGDTEAFF	TGCAGTGCCGGTGCCCCGGGGGACACTGAAGCTTTCTTT
TRBJ2-7	few	TRBD2	TRBV28	CASSLPLTSGSRYEQYF	TGTGCCAGCAGTCTTCCCCTCACTAGCGGGAGTCGTTACGAGCAGTACTTC
TRBJ2-7	.	TRBD2	TRBV6-4	CASSDSYLAGLSSYEQYF	TGTGCCAGCAGTGACTCCTACCTAGCGGGATTGAGCTCCTACGAGCAGTACTTC
TRBJ2-5	many	TRBD2	TRBV12-3/TRBV12-4	CASSLSGRAQETQYF	TGTGCCAGCAGCCTTAGCGGGAGGGCCCAGGAGACCCAGTACTTC
TRBJ2-7	.	.	TRBV14	CASSRDLNTYEQYF	TGTGCCAGCAGCCGGGACTTAAATACCTACGAGCAGTACTTC
TRBJ2-7	.	.	TRBV4-1	CASSQDPLYEQYF	TGCGCCAGCAGCCAAGACCCACTTTACGAGCAGTACTTC
TRBJ2-3	many	.	TRBV10-3	CAISERERGDTQYF	TGTGCCATCAGTGAAAGGGAACGAGGAGATACGCAGTATTTT